This is a list of T cell receptor beta chains from one sample in a study of CD8 T cells in ankylosing spondylitis. TCRdb analysed the 5' RACE reads with MiXCR anew, one entry per CDR3 protein. This table has approximately 150,000 distinct CDR3 sequences, roughly 10% appearing once. Material for sequencing was blood, either unsorted or a sorted T cell fraction (not recorded which). Receptor source: a female donor with ankylosing spondylitis or in good health (not recorded which). Both conserved end residues are part of each CDR3. The D gene is left open where the match is weak. Clone size is stated in some rows and not others, as once, few, many or a class when expanded.

many,TRBJ2-7,TRBV28,14,.,CASSLGRRNYEQYF,TGTGCCAGCAGTTTAGGCAGGCGGAACTACGAGCAGTACTTC
few,TRBJ2-3,TRBV11-2,13,.,CASSLFGPDTQYF,TGTGCCAGCAGCTTATTTGGGCCAGATACGCAGTATTTT
.,TRBJ2-1,TRBV6-1,19,TRBD1,CASSIFGTGRVVGSNEQFF,TGTGCCAGCAGCATATTTGGGACAGGGAGAGTTGTTGGAAGCAATGAGCAGTTCTTC
.,TRBJ1-5,TRBV30,14,.,CAWSVDGDYQPQHF,TGTGCCTGGAGTGTAGACGGCGACTATCAGCCCCAGCATTTT
.,TRBJ2-1,TRBV7-9,12,.,CASSLGRSEWFF,TGTGCCAGCAGCTTAGGTAGGAGTGAGTGGTTCTTC
.,TRBJ2-1,TRBV4-1,15,.,CASSQAGRPGDEQFF,TGCGCCAGCAGCCAAGCCGGCCGACCAGGCGATGAGCAGTTCTTC
many,TRBJ2-7,TRBV7-9,16,TRBD2,CASSPSLAGGIREQYF,TGTGCCAGCAGCCCCAGCCTAGCGGGAGGAATAAGGGAGCAGTACTTC
few,TRBJ2-3,TRBV7-9,15,.,CASSAMAGSTDTQYF,TGTGCCAGCAGCGCGATGGCGGGAAGCACAGATACGCAGTATTTT
many,TRBJ2-7,TRBV18,14,.,CASSPPGVAYEQYF,TGTGCCAGCTCACCCCCAGGGGTTGCCTACGAGCAGTACTTC
.,TRBJ2-3,TRBV7-9,15,TRBD1,CASSPWTGGTDTQYF,TGTGCCAGCAGCCCTTGGACAGGGGGCACAGATACGCAGTATTTT
few,TRBJ1-5,TRBV20-1,13,.,CSAPSNWGQPQHF,TGCAGTGCTCCCTCTAACTGGGGACAGCCCCAGCATTTT
many,TRBJ2-2,TRBV4-3,17,.,CASSQDFGGGDTGELFF,TGCGCCAGCAGCCAAGATTTTGGGGGTGGGGACACCGGGGAGCTGTTTTTT
few,TRBJ2-3,TRBV12-3/TRBV12-4,16,.,CASSFTQGLGTDTQYF,TGTGCCAGCAGTTTCACACAGGGTCTGGGCACAGATACGCAGTATTTT
.,TRBJ1-2,TRBV20-1,14,TRBD1,CSAPGQAANYGYTF,TGCAGTGCCCCAGGACAGGCAGCTAACTATGGCTACACCTTC
few,TRBJ2-1,TRBV29-1,13,TRBD2,CSVEVEAGGIQFF,TGCAGCGTTGAAGTCGAGGCGGGAGGCATCCAGTTCTTC
.,TRBJ2-7,TRBV5-6,14,.,CASSFLDGPAEQYF,TGTGCCAGCAGCTTTCTCGACGGACCAGCCGAGCAGTACTTC
few,TRBJ2-7,TRBV7-9,13,.,CASGVVNSREQYF,TGTGCCAGCGGAGTAGTGAATAGCCGCGAGCAGTACTTC
many,TRBJ1-3,TRBV12-3/TRBV12-4,11,.,CASSFVRTIYF,TGTGCCAGCAGTTTTGTTCGCACCATATATTTT
many,TRBJ2-7,TRBV20-1,14,TRBD2,CSARGTSGSVEQYF,TGCAGTGCTAGAGGGACTAGCGGGAGTGTCGAGCAGTACTTC
many,TRBJ1-5,TRBV29-1,13,TRBD1,CSVETGVGQPQHF,TGCAGCGTAGAGACAGGGGTAGGGCAGCCCCAGCATTTT
.,TRBJ1-1,TRBV21-1,15,.,CASSKMAGENTEAFF,TGTGCCAGCAGCAAGATGGCAGGGGAGAACACTGAAGCTTTCTTT
.,TRBJ1-2,TRBV28,16,.,CASSLGLGWRSTGYTF,TGTGCCAGCAGTTTGGGGCTCGGGTGGAGGTCAACGGGCTACACCTTC
many,TRBJ1-2,TRBV11-2,17,.,CASSLSGIGTANYGYTF,TGTGCCAGCAGCTTATCGGGGATAGGGACGGCTAACTATGGCTACACCTTC
.,TRBJ2-7,TRBV4-1,21,TRBD2,CASSQVIPGTSGLRPFYEQYF,TGCGCCAGCAGCCAAGTCATTCCCGGGACTAGCGGCCTAAGGCCATTCTACGAGCAGTACTTC
few,TRBJ1-5,TRBV27,13,.,CASSLNQNQPQHF,TGTGCCAGCAGTTTAAATCAAAATCAGCCCCAGCATTTT
few,TRBJ2-7,TRBV4-3,16,.,CASSQERALWNEEQYF,TGCGCCAGCAGCCAAGAGCGGGCCTTATGGAACGAGGAGCAGTACTTC
.,TRBJ2-7,TRBV5-5,15,TRBD1,CASSLGQPATYEQYF,TGTGCCAGCAGTTTGGGACAGCCAGCGACCTACGAGCAGTACTTC
.,TRBJ2-3,TRBV20-1,14,.,CSARQVSNTDTQYF,TGCAGTGCTAGGCAGGTTTCTAACACAGATACGCAGTATTTT
many,TRBJ1-5,TRBV12-3/TRBV12-4,12,.,CASTLGGRTQHF,TGTGCCAGCACCCTGGGGGGCAGGACCCAGCATTTT
few,TRBJ2-5,TRBV30,14,TRBD2,CAWSPIAGRETQYF,TGTGCCTGGAGTCCCATAGCGGGAAGAGAGACCCAGTACTTC
few,TRBJ2-5,TRBV28,13,.,CASSLEGRETQYF,TGTGCCAGCAGTTTGGAAGGGAGGGAGACCCAGTACTTC
.,TRBJ2-7,TRBV6-1,15,.,CASSPYRWGDYEQYF,TGTGCCAGCAGTCCTTACAGGTGGGGGGATTACGAGCAGTACTTC
many,TRBJ2-1,TRBV10-3,12,.,CAISGLSNEQFF,TGTGCCATCAGTGGACTATCCAATGAGCAGTTCTTC
few,TRBJ2-1,TRBV28,17,TRBD2,CASSFPMRLAEYNEQFF,TGTGCCAGCAGTTTCCCTATGAGGCTAGCGGAATACAATGAGCAGTTCTTC
.,TRBJ2-5,TRBV20-1,14,TRBD1,CSAPGTATQETQYF,TGCAGTGCTCCCGGGACAGCGACACAAGAGACCCAGTACTTC
.,TRBJ1-1,TRBV4-1,14,.,CASSQVGQYTEAFF,TGCGCCAGCAGCCAAGTAGGACAGTACACTGAAGCTTTCTTT
.,TRBJ2-7,TRBV21-1,16,.,CASSKVASGRVGEQYF,TGTGCCAGCAGCAAAGTCGCTAGCGGGAGGGTGGGTGAGCAGTACTTC
.,TRBJ2-4,TRBV5-5,17,TRBD1,CASGPGQGFNDKNIQYF,TGTGCCAGCGGACCGGGACAGGGGTTTAATGACAAAAACATTCAGTACTTC
few,TRBJ2-7,TRBV11-1,19,TRBD2,CASSSGVASGGTSVYEQYF,TGTGCCAGCAGCTCCGGGGTAGCTAGCGGGGGCACCTCGGTGTACGAGCAGTACTTC
.,TRBJ2-7,TRBV6-1,12,.,CASSDGLPEQYF,TGTGCCAGCAGTGACGGACTTCCCGAGCAGTACTTC
many,TRBJ2-4,TRBV6-2/TRBV6-3,15,TRBD1,CASSPTGTGWNIQYF,TGTGCCAGCAGTCCCACCGGGACAGGGTGGAACATTCAGTACTTC
.,TRBJ2-2,TRBV5-1,15,TRBD1,CASSLRQGNTGELFF,TGCGCCAGCAGCTTGAGACAGGGCAACACCGGGGAGCTGTTTTTT
many,TRBJ2-4,TRBV7-6,16,TRBD1,CASSLDRGGSKNIQYF,TGTGCCAGCAGCCTGGACAGGGGGGGGTCCAAAAACATTCAGTACTTC
.,TRBJ2-7,TRBV7-9,17,TRBD2,CASSSNSGVAPSYEQYF,TGTGCCAGCAGCTCAAATAGCGGGGTGGCCCCCTCCTACGAGCAGTACTTC
.,TRBJ2-2,TRBV3-1,17,.,CASSQSRPGANTGELFF,TGTGCCAGCAGCCAGTCCCGGCCGGGCGCGAACACCGGGGAGCTGTTTTTT
.,TRBJ2-1,TRBV6-6,12,.,CASSSSGVEQFF,TGTGCCAGCAGTTCCTCAGGTGTTGAGCAGTTCTTC
.,TRBJ2-1,TRBV20-1,15,TRBD2,CSARASGIPYNEQFF,TGCAGTGCTAGAGCGAGCGGGATACCTTACAATGAGCAGTTCTTC
many,TRBJ1-1,TRBV6-5,14,.,CASSTDTSNTEAFF,TGTGCCAGCAGTACTGACACCTCGAACACTGAAGCTTTCTTT
few,TRBJ1-2,TRBV5-6,14,.,CASSPTYDSYGYTF,TGTGCCAGCAGCCCGACTTACGACAGCTATGGCTACACCTTC
.,TRBJ2-1,TRBV19,18,TRBD2,CASSPGLAGEGSYNEQFF,TGTGCCAGTAGTCCAGGACTAGCGGGAGAAGGGTCTTACAATGAGCAGTTCTTC
many,TRBJ2-4,TRBV5-1,13,.,CASPEAGSNIQYF,TGCGCCAGCCCTGAGGCGGGATCAAACATTCAGTACTTC
.,TRBJ2-1,TRBV7-9,15,.,CASSYSGLKRDEQFF,TGTGCCAGCAGCTACTCGGGACTTAAAAGAGATGAGCAGTTCTTC
few,TRBJ2-7,TRBV9,13,.,CASSGSWSYEQYF,TGTGCCAGCAGCGGGAGTTGGTCCTACGAGCAGTACTTC
many,TRBJ1-1,TRBV5-1,14,TRBD1,CASSIGQGRTEAFF,TGCGCCAGCAGCATCGGACAGGGTCGCACTGAAGCTTTCTTT
many,TRBJ2-1,TRBV7-6,13,.,CASSGADYNEQFF,TGTGCCAGCTCGGGGGCTGACTACAATGAGCAGTTCTTC
few,TRBJ1-2,TRBV12-3/TRBV12-4,17,.,CASSFGLAPSTNYGYTF,TGTGCCAGCAGTTTCGGGCTAGCTCCTTCAACTAACTATGGCTACACCTTC